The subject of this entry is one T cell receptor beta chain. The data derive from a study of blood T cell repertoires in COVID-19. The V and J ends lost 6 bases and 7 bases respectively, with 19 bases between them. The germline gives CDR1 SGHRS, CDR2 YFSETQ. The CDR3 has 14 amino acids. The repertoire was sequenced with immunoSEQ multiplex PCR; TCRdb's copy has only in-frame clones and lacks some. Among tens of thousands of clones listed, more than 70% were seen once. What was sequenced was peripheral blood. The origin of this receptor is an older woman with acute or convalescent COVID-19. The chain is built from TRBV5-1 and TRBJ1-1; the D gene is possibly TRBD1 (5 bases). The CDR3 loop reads CASNRGGVSGEAFF. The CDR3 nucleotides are TGCGCCAGCAACCGGGGAGGGGTGTCGGGTGAAGCTTTCTTT.